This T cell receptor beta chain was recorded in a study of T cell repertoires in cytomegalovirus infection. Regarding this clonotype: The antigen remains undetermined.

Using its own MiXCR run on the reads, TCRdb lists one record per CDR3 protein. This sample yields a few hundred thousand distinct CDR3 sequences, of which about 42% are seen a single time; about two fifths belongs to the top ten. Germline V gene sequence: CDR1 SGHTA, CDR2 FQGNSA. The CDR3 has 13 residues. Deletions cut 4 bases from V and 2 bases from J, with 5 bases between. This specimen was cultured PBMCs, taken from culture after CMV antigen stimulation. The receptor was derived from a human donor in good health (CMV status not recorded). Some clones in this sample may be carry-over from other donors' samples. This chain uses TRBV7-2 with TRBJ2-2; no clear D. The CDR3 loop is CASSSSNTGELFF. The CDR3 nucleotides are TGTGCCAGCAGCTCCAGTAACACCGGGGAGCTGTTTTTT.